This T cell receptor (beta chain) was identified during a study of OX40 agonist ivuxolimab in advanced cancers. At the level of the study: Patients treated during dose escalation were battling hepatocellular carcinoma, melanoma, renal cell or head and neck cancer. Findings and caveats of the study: CD4+ and CD8+ blood T cells expanded clonally by week 6 at 0.1 to 3.0 mg/kg.

The method was immunoSEQ multiplex PCR; TCRdb's version includes in-frame clones alone and lacks a portion of them. The repertoire holds under 25,000 clones, approximately 87% seen once, with 30% to 35% in the top ten. Looked up from germline, CDR1 is SGHRS and CDR2 is YFSETQ. This CDR3 has 16 amino acids. V lost 0 bases, J lost 5 bases, and 10 bases stayed unmatched. Concerning this clone: The antigen is not known.

This sample comprised CD4+ or CD8+ T cells sorted from blood, obtained in a trial of the OX40 agonist ivuxolimab. The TCR originated in an adult with an advanced solid tumor such as melanoma, head and neck, liver or kidney cancer. The chain employs TRBV5-1 and TRBJ2-7; 8 nucleotides match TRBD1. CDR3 nucleotides: TGCGCCAGCAGCTTGGCCACAGGGGGGACCTATCACGAGCAGTACTTC. This codes for CASSLATGGTYHEQYF.